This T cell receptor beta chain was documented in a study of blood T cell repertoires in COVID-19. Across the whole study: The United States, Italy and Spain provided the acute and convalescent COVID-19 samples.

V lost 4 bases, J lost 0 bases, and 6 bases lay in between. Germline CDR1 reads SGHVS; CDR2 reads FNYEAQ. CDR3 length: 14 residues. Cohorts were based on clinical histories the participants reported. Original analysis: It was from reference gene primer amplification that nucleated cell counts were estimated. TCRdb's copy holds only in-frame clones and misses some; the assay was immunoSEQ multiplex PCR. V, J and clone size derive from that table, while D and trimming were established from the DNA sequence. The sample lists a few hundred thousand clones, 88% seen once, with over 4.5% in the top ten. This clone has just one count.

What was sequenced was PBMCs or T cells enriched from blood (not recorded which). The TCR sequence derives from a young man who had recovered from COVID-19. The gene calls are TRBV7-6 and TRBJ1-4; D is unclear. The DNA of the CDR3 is TGTGCCAGCAGCTCGCGGACAACTAATGAAAAACTGTTTTTT. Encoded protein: CASSSRTTNEKLFF.